This record concerns one T cell receptor (beta chain) sequence. The record originates from a study of STAT5B mutations in CD4+ large granular lymphocyte leukemia. The CDR3 sequence is 13 residues long. In germline, CDR1 is MNHNY, CDR2 SVGAGI (reference sequence). Trimming shortened V by 5 bases and J by 4 bases, and 9 bases separated the two germline ends. Produced via immunoSEQ multiplex PCR; TCRdb's table is partial and in-frame only. The table lists about 30,000 clones, approximately 79% of them singletons. The TCR originated in a human donor in good health. The chain links TRBV6-6 to TRBJ2-1, with a weak D call TRBD2 (5 bases). Sequencing input: CD4+ T cells from blood buffy coats. The CDR3 loop reads CASSVDSYNEQFF. The DNA of the CDR3 is TGTGCCAGCAGTGTGGACTCATACAATGAGCAGTTCTTC.